The 13 T cell receptor beta chains in this list originate from one sample, sequenced in a study of cytomegalovirus exposure and HLA in healthy donors. In the PCR, 60 Vbeta and 13 Jbeta primers were used. TCRdb keeps only in-frame clones here, not all; method: immunoSEQ multiplex PCR. The table lists some 140,000 clones, around 79% of them singletons. Sequencing input: PBMCs. The receptors were sampled from a woman aged 45 to 65 in good health and CMV-seropositive.

This clone has a handful of counts. The chain combines TRBV7-3 with TRBJ2-3; 10 bases are shared with TRBD1. There are 15 residues in the CDR3. The V gene end was trimmed by 3 bases and the J gene end by 6 bases; junction bases not matched to a gene: 6. In germline, CDR1 is SGHTA, CDR2 FQGTGA. CDR3 protein: CASSLQGQGSDTQYF. The CDR3 DNA reads TGTGCCAGCAGCTTGCAGGGACAGGGGTCCGATACGCAGTATTTT.

The rearrangement links TRBV10-3 to TRBJ2-3; the match to TRBD1 covers 7 bases. V trimming: 5 bases; J trimming: 1 base; junction bases outside the gene matches: 3. The CDR3 is 14 amino acids. Looked up from germline, CDR1 is ENHRY and CDR2 is SYGVKD. CDR3 bases: TGTGCCATCAGTCCACAGGGGCGCACAGATACGCAGTATTTT. Translating it yields CAISPQGRTDTQYF.

The chain couples TRBV6-1 to TRBJ1-5, with D hard to call. The CDR3 is 14 residues long. The ends were cut back, 1 base at V and 7 bases at J, with 11 bases in the middle. Germline V lookup: CDR1 MNHNS, CDR2 SASEGT. The CDR3 sequence is CASSEEEGTQPQHF. CDR3 DNA: TGTGCCAGCAGTGAAGAGGAGGGAACCCAGCCCCAGCATTTT.

The chain combines TRBV5-1 with TRBJ1-1; TRBD1 aligns across 7 bases. V lost 3 bases, J lost 0 bases, and 2 bases stayed unmatched. Germline CDR1 reads SGHRS; CDR2 reads YFSETQ. CDR3 size: 14 residues. CDR3 residues: CASSSGQMNTEAFF. The DNA for the CDR3 is TGCGCCAGCAGCTCGGGACAGATGAACACTGAAGCTTTCTTT.

This chain uses TRBV9 with TRBJ2-1; no firm D call. The CDR3 is 17 amino acids. CDR1 is SGDLS, CDR2 YYNGEE, per germline. The V end lost 3 bases, the J end lost 5 bases, and 21 bases lay between the germline ends. CDR3 sequence (DNA): TGTGCCAGCAGCGCCCAAGACTCCACCACATTTGACAATGAGCAGTTCTTC. It translates to CASSAQDSTTFDNEQFF.

The CDR3 spells CASSHVNRPRGDIRLHF. DNA of the CDR3: TGCGCCAGCAGCCATGTAAACAGGCCGCGGGGGGATATCCGCCTCCACTTT. The rearrangement joins TRBV4-3 to TRBJ1-6, with a weak D call TRBD1 (5 bases). With 3 bases removed from V and 15 bases from J, the gap between germline ends came to 27 bases. Germline V gene lookup returns CDR1 LGHNA and CDR2 YSLEER. This CDR3 contains 17 residues.

V gene TRBV7-2 combines with J gene TRBJ1-2; D remains unclear. CDR3 length: 13 residues. The germline CDR1 and CDR2 sequences are SGHTA and FQGNSA. V lost 1 base to trimming and J lost 3 bases, with 6 bases between them. For the CDR3, the DNA is TGTGCCAGCAGCTTAGACGGGGACTATGGCTACACCTTC. Translation gives CASSLDGDYGYTF.

This clone has a single count. The chain joins TRBV29-1 to TRBJ2-2; D is possibly TRBD2 (6 bases). V was trimmed by 6 bases and J by 0 bases, leaving 11 bases between them. Per germline, CDR1 SQVTM and CDR2 ANQGSEA. This CDR3 region has 14 residues. CDR3 DNA sequence: TGCAGCGTCCCCCGGGAGACGAACACCGGGGAGCTGTTTTTT. It codes for CSVPRETNTGELFF.

The chain uses TRBV28 and TRBJ2-3; 8 positions match TRBD2. Germline V gives CDR1 MDHEN, CDR2 SYDVKM. The CDR3 is 12 amino acids. The CDR3 sequence: CPGGDCTDTQYF. The CDR3 nucleotides are TGTCCCGGGGGGGATTGCACAGATACGCAGTATTTT.

The rearrangement joins TRBV25-1 to TRBJ2-3; the D is unclear. Trimming took 1 base from V and 4 from J, leaving 15 bases between them. This CDR3 is 16 amino acids long. Germline V gene data show CDR1 as MGHDK and CDR2 as SYGVNS. The CDR3 region has the DNA TGTGCCAGCAGTGAATCGCGACCCGAGGTAGCAGATACGCAGTATTTT. Protein product: CASSESRPEVADTQYF.

This clone appeared a single time. V usage is TRBV2 and J usage is TRBJ1-6; TRBD1 might be the D (6 bases). CDR1 is SNHLY and CDR2 is FYNNEI in the germline V gene. This CDR3 region has 13 residues. Trimming shortened V by 5 bases and J by 6 bases, and 8 bases separated the two germline ends. Here the CDR3 reads CASSIRGNSPLHF. The CDR3 DNA follows: TGTGCCAGCAGTATCAGGGGTAATTCACCCCTCCACTTT. Using reference TRBV2 and TRBJ1-6 for the parts outside the CDR3, the full variable domain is EPEVTQTPSHQVTQMGQEVILRCVPISNHLYFYWYRQILGQKVEFLVSFYNNEISEKSEIFDDQFSVERPDGSNFTLKIRSTKLEDSAMYFCASSIRGNSPLHFGNGTRLTVT.

The rearrangement links TRBV7-2 to TRBJ2-5, with 9 positions matching TRBD1. The CDR3 sequence is 15 residues long. J gave up 4 bases and V 2 bases, and 5 bases lay outside the gene matches. CDR1 and CDR2 (germline): SGHTA, FQGNSA. CDR3 sequence: CASSLPTGGTETQYF. The CDR3 DNA reads as TGTGCCAGCAGCTTACCTACAGGGGGCACAGAGACCCAGTACTTC.

This clone was seen more than once but under ten times. This chain connects TRBV9 to TRBJ2-3; TRBD1 agrees at 7 bases. The CDR3 loop spans 16 amino acids. CDR1 SGDLS and CDR2 YYNGEE come from the germline V gene. Losses at the gene ends were 1 base for V and 0 bases for J; bases not matched to a gene: 5. For the CDR3, the DNA is TGTGCCAGCAGCGTACAGGGGGACCCAAGCACAGATACGCAGTATTTT. It codes for CASSVQGDPSTDTQYF.